What follows are 9 T cell receptor beta chains derived from one specimen sequenced in a study of T cell responses to AZD1222 COVID-19 vaccine. Profiled with immunoSEQ multiplex PCR; TCRdb holds only in-frame clones, not every one. The sample carries approximately 150,000 clones, 85% to 95% recorded once. Sequenced material: peripheral blood, taken on day 0 of AZD1222 vaccination. The source of these receptors is an adult in good health.

V usage is TRBV27 and J usage is TRBJ1-5, with D uncertain. This CDR3 is built from 9 residues. CDR1 and CDR2 from the germline V gene are MNHEY and SMNVEV (reference sequence). V was shortened by 6 bases and J by 9 bases, with 3 bases between the two germline ends. The CDR3 here is CASSGPQHF. CDR3 nucleotides: TGTGCCAGCAGCGGGCCCCAGCATTTT.

This chain uses TRBV19 with TRBJ1-6; 7 positions match TRBD1. Germline V gene lookup returns CDR1 LNHDA and CDR2 SQIVND (reference sequence). The CDR3 totals 15 residues. J gave up 8 bases and V 9 bases, and 13 bases lay outside the gene matches. The DNA for the CDR3 is TGTGCCAGCAATTTTCGGGACAGTAGACATTCACCCCTCCACTTT. Translated, it gives CASNFRDSRHSPLHF.

V and J are TRBV30 and TRBJ2-1; no clear D gene. The CDR3 extends over 11 amino acids. Germline V CDR1 and CDR2: GTSNPN, SVGIG (reference sequence). V lost 1 base and J lost 10, with 8 bases in between. CDR3 protein: CAWSASGEQFF. CDR3 nucleotide sequence: TGTGCCTGGAGTGCCTCAGGAGAGCAGTTCTTC.

The V gene is TRBV6-4, the J gene TRBJ2-3; 8 bases align to TRBD2. This CDR3 has 15 amino acids. Germline assignment: CDR1 MRHNA and CDR2 SNTAGT. The J segment lost 4 bases and the V segment lost 6 bases, leaving 9 bases of the junction unmatched. The CDR3 DNA reads TGTGCCAGCAGACGGACTAGCCTTCCGGCAGATACGCAGTATTTT. It yields the protein CASRRTSLPADTQYF.

The genes are TRBV1 and TRBJ2-1; whether TRBD2, the table's D call, matches the DNA was not checked. TRBV1 is termed a pseudogene. The CDR3 totals 17 residues. Here the CDR3 reads CTSSYRGRNCLRGEQFF. The CDR3 DNA is TGCACCAGCAGCTACCGCGGGAGAAATTGTCTTCGGGGTGAGCAGTTCTTC.

This clone occurred a few times. This chain's CDR3 is CASSAGLAGDEQFF. As DNA, the CDR3 is TGTGCCAGCAGTGCGGGACTAGCGGGAGATGAGCAGTTCTTC. The J gene is TRBJ2-1, the V gene TRBV6-4; 14 positions match TRBD2. The CDR3 contains 14 residues. In germline, CDR1 is MRHNA, CDR2 SNTAGT. V trimming: 4 bases; J trimming: 8 bases; junction bases outside the gene matches: 1.

This chain links TRBV28 with TRBJ2-7; D is unclear. Germline CDR1 and CDR2: MDHEN and SYDVKM. Trimming pared 2 bases from V and 0 bases from J, leaving 11 bases between. CDR3 size: 15 residues. The CDR3 loop is CASSLGTLSSYEQYF. The CDR3 coding sequence is TGTGCCAGCAGTTTAGGCACGCTTAGCTCCTACGAGCAGTACTTC.

This rearrangement joins TRBV6-6 to TRBJ1-5; 7 bases map to TRBD1. There are 13 residues in the CDR3. V dropped 5 bases and J dropped 7; count of bases not matched to a gene: 5. Germline-derived CDR1 and CDR2 are MNHNY and SVGAGI (reference sequence). CDR3 amino acids: CASSGGQTQPQHF. The CDR3 bases are TGTGCCAGCAGTGGGGGACAGACCCAGCCCCAGCATTTT.

This clone appeared a single time. The chain couples TRBV25-1 to TRBJ2-3, with 9 nucleotides matching TRBD2. The V gene's germline CDR1 is MGHDK and CDR2 SYGVNS. The CDR3 extends over 17 amino acids. Germline trimming cut 5 bases from V and 2 bases from J; bases unmatched to any gene: 11. CDR3 in amino acids: CASSNQGLAQNTDTQYF. Written as DNA, the CDR3 is TGTGCCAGCAGTAACCAAGGACTAGCGCAGAACACAGATACGCAGTATTTT. The full variable domain, completed using reference TRBV25-1 and TRBJ2-3, is EADIYQTPRYLVIGTGKKITLECSQTMGHDKMYWYQQDPGMELHLIHYSYGVNSTEKGDLSSESTVSRIRTEHFPLTLESARPSHTSQYLCASSNQGLAQNTDTQYFGPGTRLTVL.